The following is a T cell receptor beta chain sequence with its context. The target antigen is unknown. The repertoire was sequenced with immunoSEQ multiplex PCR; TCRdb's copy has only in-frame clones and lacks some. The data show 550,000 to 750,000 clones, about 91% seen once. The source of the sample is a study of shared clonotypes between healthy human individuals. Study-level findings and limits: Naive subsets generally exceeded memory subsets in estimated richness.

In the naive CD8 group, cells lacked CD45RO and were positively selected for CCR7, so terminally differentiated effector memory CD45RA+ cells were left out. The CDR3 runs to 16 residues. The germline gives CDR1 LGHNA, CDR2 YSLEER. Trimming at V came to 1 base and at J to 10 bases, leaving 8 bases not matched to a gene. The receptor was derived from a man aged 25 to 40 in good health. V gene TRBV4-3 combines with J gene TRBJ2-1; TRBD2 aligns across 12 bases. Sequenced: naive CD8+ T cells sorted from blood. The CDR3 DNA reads TGCGCCAGCAGCCAAGCTAGACTAGCGGGAGTAGGAGAGCAGTTCTTC. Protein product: CASSQARLAGVGEQFF.